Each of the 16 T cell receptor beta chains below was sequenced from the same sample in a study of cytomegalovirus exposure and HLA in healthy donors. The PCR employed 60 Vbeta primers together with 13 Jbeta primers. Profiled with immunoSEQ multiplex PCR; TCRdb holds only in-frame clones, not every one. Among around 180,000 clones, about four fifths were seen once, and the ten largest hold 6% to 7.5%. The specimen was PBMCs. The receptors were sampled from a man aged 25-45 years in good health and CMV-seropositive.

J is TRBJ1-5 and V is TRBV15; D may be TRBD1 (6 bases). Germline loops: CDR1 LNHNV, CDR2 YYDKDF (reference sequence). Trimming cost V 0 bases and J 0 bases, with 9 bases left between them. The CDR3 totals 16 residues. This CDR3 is CATSRDRGGSNQPQHF. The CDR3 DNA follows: TGTGCCACCAGCAGAGACCGAGGGGGTAGCAATCAGCCCCAGCATTTT.

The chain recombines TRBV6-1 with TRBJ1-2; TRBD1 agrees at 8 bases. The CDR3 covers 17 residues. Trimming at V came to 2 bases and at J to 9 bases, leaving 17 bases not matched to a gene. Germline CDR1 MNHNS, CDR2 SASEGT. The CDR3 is CASSEQTGAPDIASYTF. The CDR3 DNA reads TGTGCCAGCAGTGAACAGACAGGGGCACCTGACATTGCGAGCTACACCTTC.

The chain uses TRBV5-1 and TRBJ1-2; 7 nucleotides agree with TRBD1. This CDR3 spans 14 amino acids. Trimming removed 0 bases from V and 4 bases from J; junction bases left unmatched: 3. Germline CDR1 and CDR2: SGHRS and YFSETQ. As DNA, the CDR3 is TGCGCCAGCAGCTTGGGGACAGGATTCTATGGCTACACCTTC. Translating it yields CASSLGTGFYGYTF.

DNA of the CDR3: TGTGCCAGCAGCGTAGCGCCGGCAGGGCAAGGCTACACCTTC. Translating it yields CASSVAPAGQGYTF. The chain employs TRBV9 and TRBJ1-2, with D perhaps TRBD1 (5 bases). The CDR3 length is 14 residues. V dropped 0 bases and J dropped 8 bases, with 14 bases sitting between them. Germline CDR1 and CDR2: SGDLS and YYNGEE.

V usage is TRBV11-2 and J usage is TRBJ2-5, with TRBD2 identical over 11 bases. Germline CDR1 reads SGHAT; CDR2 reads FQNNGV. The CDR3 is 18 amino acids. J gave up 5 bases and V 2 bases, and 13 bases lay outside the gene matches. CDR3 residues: CASSLIILSGRAKETQYF. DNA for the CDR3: TGTGCCAGCAGCTTAATAATACTTAGCGGGAGGGCCAAGGAGACCCAGTACTTC.

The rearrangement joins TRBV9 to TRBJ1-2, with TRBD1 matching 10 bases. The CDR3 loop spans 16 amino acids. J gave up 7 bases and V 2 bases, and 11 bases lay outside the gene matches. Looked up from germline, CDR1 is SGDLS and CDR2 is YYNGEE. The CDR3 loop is CASSVSPGQGISGYTF. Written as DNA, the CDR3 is TGTGCCAGCAGCGTCTCTCCGGGACAGGGGATATCTGGCTACACCTTC.

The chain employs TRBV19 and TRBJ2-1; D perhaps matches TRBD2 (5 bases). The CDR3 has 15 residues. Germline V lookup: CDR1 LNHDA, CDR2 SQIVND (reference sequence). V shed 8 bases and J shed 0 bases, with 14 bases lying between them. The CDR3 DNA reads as TGTGCCAGTTCTATGGAGGATCACTCCTACAATGAGCAGTTCTTC. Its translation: CASSMEDHSYNEQFF. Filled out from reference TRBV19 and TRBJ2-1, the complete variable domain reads DGGITQSPKYLFRKEGQNVTLSCEQNLNHDAMYWYRQDPGQGLRLIYYSQIVNDFQKGDIAEGYSVSREKKESFPLTVTSAQKNPTAFYLCASSMEDHSYNEQFFGPGTRLTVL.

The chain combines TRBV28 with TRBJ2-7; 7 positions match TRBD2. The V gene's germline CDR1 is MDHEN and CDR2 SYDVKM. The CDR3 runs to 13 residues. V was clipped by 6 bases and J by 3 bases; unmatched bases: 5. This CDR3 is CASRSRDYYEQYF. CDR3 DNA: TGTGCCAGCAGGTCCCGGGACTACTACGAGCAGTACTTC.

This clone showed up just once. The CDR3 region has the DNA TGTGCCAGCAGTGACACAGGGGGGAATGAAAAACTGTTTTTT. This sequence encodes CASSDTGGNEKLFF. The gene calls are TRBV6-5 and TRBJ1-4, with 8 bases matching TRBD1. Germline V gene lookup returns CDR1 MNHEY and CDR2 SVGAGI. V lost 5 bases to trimming and J lost 5 bases; unmatched junction nucleotides: 4. The CDR3 consists of 14 residues.

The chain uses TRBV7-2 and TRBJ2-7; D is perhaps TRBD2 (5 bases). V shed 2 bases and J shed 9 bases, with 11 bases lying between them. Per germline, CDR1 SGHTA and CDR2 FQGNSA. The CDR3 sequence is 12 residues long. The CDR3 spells CASSLPRTGQYF. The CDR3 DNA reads TGTGCCAGCAGCTTACCCCGGACTGGGCAGTACTTC.

The CDR3 coding sequence is TGTGCCAGCAGCTTATTACAGGGCACTACACCATATTCCTACGAGCAGTACTTC. This encodes CASSLLQGTTPYSYEQYF. This rearrangement joins TRBV7-9 to TRBJ2-7, with D perhaps TRBD1 (6 bases). The ends were cut back, 2 bases at V and 1 base at J, with 21 bases in the middle. Germline V gene data show CDR1 as SEHNR and CDR2 as FQNEAQ (reference sequence). The CDR3 loop spans 18 amino acids.

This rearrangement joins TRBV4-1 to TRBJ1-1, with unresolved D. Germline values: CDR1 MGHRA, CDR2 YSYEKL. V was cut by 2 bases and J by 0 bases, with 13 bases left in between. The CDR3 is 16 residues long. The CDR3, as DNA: TGCGCCAGCAGCCAACCATACACCGCCATGAACACTGAAGCTTTCTTT. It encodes CASSQPYTAMNTEAFF.

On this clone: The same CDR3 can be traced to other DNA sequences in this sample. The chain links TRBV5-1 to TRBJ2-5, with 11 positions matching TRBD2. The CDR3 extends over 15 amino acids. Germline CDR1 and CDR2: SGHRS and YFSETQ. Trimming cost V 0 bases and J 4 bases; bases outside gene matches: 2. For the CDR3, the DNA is TGCGCCAGCAGCTTGGGGCTAGCGGGAGGAGAGACCCAGTACTTC. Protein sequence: CASSLGLAGGETQYF.

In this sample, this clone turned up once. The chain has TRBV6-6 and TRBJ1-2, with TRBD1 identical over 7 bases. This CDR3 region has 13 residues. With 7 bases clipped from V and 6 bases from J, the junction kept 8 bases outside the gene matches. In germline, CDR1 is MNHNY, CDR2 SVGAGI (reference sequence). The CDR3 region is CASKHTGEDGYTF. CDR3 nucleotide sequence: TGTGCCAGCAAACACACAGGGGAGGATGGCTACACCTTC.

CDR3 residues: CASSTVAGPGLYEQYF. The CDR3 DNA reads as TGTGCCAGCAGCACCGTAGCGGGCCCAGGGCTTTACGAGCAGTACTTC. The J gene is TRBJ2-7, the V gene TRBV7-9, with 7 bases aligning to TRBD2. The CDR3 length is 16 residues. CDR1 is SEHNR and CDR2 is FQNEAQ in the germline V gene (reference sequence). Trimming took 5 bases from V and 4 from J; bases not matched to a gene: 14.

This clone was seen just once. CDR3 region: CASSYQDKDYEQYF. CDR3 DNA: TGTGCCAGCAGTTACCAGGACAAAGACTACGAGCAGTACTTC. This rearrangement joins TRBV6-6 to TRBJ2-7, with D possibly being TRBD1 (5 bases). With 2 bases removed from V and 3 bases from J, the gap between germline ends came to 11 bases. The CDR3 spans 14 residues. Germline-derived CDR1 and CDR2 are MNHNY and SVGAGI (reference sequence).